This T cell receptor beta chain appears in the sequencing data of a study of shared clonotypes between healthy human individuals (dated by TCRdb to 2020 to 2022). About the study as a whole: The cohort comprised a couple of women and three men aged 18 to 49 years. For each donor, three plates each were used for CD4 naive and CD4 memory, two plates were used for CD8 naive, and one plate was used for CD8 memory. Blood TCR repertoires of a handful of healthy adults were deeply sequenced to estimate repertoire size and the extent of clonotype sharing between individuals. To increase sequencing depth and limit assay-specific biases, TCR repertoire library preparation and sequencing were carried out by different laboratories using diverse techniques. Per donor, leukapheresis produced somewhere between about 0.85 and 9.5 billion PBMCs. Overall results and qualifications from the work: Around 5% of naive CD4, 3.5% of naive CD8, approximately 2.2% of memory CD4, and around 0.42% of memory CD8 clonotypes were shared across a handful of donors. Because the study included a small number of donors, the genetic and exposure-history diversity represented was limited. Naive subsets generally had larger estimated clonotype richness than memory subsets did. Incomplete sequencing was indicated by rarefaction of sorted-subset datasets, despite the large sequencing depth. Clonotypes shared by all four sorted-subset donors showed higher generation probabilities than non-shared clonotypes. Pairwise subsampling indicated that sequencing depth was expected to affect the degree of clonotype sharing among donors. Sampling was limited to blood, and TCR repertoires in tissue likely differ from TCR repertoires in blood.

Using the deep immunoSEQ assay, TCR CDR3 regions were amplified from genomic DNA by multiplex PCR. Genomic DNA extracted from each cell subset was distributed evenly over all wells of several immunoSEQ 96-well plates, and each plate served as one replicate. For sorted subsets, each replicate PCR was loaded with 200 to 250 ng genomic DNA, equivalent to some 27,000 T cell genomes. Purified libraries were quantified with a Qubit 3.0 fluorometer, sized on a Bioanalyzer 2100, and re-quantified with the KAPA Library Quantification kit. Each immunoSEQ 96-well plate was sequenced on its own single-read 150-cycle Illumina NextSeq 550 flow cell. The study's processing was this. Because only junctional sequences without quality scores were contained in the immunoSEQ output, filtering matching that applied to full-length reads could not be performed. Sequences were annotated with PyIR, a Python wrapper for IgBLAST v1.9, using IMGT germline references to assign V/J genes and CDR3. Reads with weak V/J assignments (E-value above 1e-6), missing CDR3, stop codons, out-of-frame junctions, or ambiguous translated residues were removed. V3J clonotypes were defined by identical inferred V gene, J gene, and CDR3 amino acid sequence. Percentage overlap between repertoires was calculated by dividing the number of shared unique clonotypes by the size of the smaller repertoire. Repertoire richness was assessed with RTK rarefaction, the Chao1 estimator, and Recon v2.1 estimates of unobserved clonotypes. For all TCRbeta clonotypes obtained by the gDNA method from several donors, generation probabilities were computed with OLGA. TCRdb re-hosts the immuneACCESS table, in-frame sequences only. Its copies lack some clones; in the studies checked, an unresolved V gene accounts for under half of them, and the cause for the rest is not known. V and J calls and clone size are copied from that table; D and trimming were computed from the DNA. The sample table shows almost 700,000 clones, and under 95% are seen once. The ten top clones hold approximately 24% of the sample.

Spanning cysteine to phenylalanine, the CDR3 consists of 12 amino acids. The CDR3 DNA has 36 bases and is translated from base 1. V and J are truncated by 3 bases and 0 bases respectively, leaving an intervening sequence of 4 bases. CDR1 SGDLS and CDR2 YYNGEE are derived from the germline V gene. CD8 naive samples were CD45RO-negative cells positively selected for CCR7, giving a CD45RA+CCR7+ population that excluded TemRA cells. Healthy HIV-negative adults with no recently reported acute infections or vaccinations were included as donors. Every donor was a Caucasian adult living in Nashville, Tennessee, USA. Blood was obtained by leukapheresis, after which PBMCs were separated by Ficoll-Histopaque density gradient centrifugation and cryopreserved in liquid nitrogen vapor phase. Purity and quantity of every magnetically sorted T cell population were checked by analytical flow cytometry. Genomic DNA was isolated from every sorted fraction and measured by UV absorbance on a Nanodrop 2000c.

Of note for this clone: It lacks a known antigen. No much larger clone is present one base from it, and per-base qualities are unavailable. The same CDR3 can be traced to other DNA sequences in this sample.

The V gene is TRBV9 and the J gene is TRBJ2-7; the D gene cannot be resolved reliably. The receptor was isolated from a man aged 25 to 40 in good health. The sequenced sample was naive CD8+ T cells sorted from blood. Interpreted using the paper, the cell subset or site label stands for: CD45RA+CCR7+. The CDR3 protein is CASSADSYEQYF. The nucleotides read TGTGCCAGCAGCGCGGACTCCTACGAGCAGTACTTC.